The following is a TCR beta chain sequence with its context. Its antigen specificity is not known. Nothing much larger sits one base from this clone, and base qualities are not available. These data are taken from a study of CD4 T cells in relation to SARS-CoV-2 and coronaviruses (dated by TCRdb to about 2021). Regarding the research as a whole: The ViraFEST assay cultured PBMCs with antigen for nine to eleven days, then sequenced TCR beta CDR3s to find antigen-specific clonal expansions. An HIV-1 Nef peptide pool or a culture without peptide was used as the negative reference condition. HLA restriction was mapped for shared crossreactive spike epitopes using patient-derived lymphoblastoid cell lines. The study assessed, at the TCR clonotype level, memory CD4+ T cell crossreactivity between SARS-CoV-2 and common cold coronavirus spike proteins. The Adaptive Biotechnologies TCR-sequencing kit was used for samples from three pre-COVID donors and for the naive versus memory experiments, whereas the other data were Illumina-based. For other donors in the study, expansion assays were sequenced with a different, Illumina-based TCR-beta assay.

CD4+ T cells from unexposed donors were collected before the COVID-19 pandemic (2011-2018). After less than eleven days of culture, CD4+ T cells were isolated with the EasySep CD4+ T cell isolation kit. Unexposed donor CD4+ T cells were tested for reactivity to SARS-CoV-2 S and N and four common cold coronavirus spike pools, as cell number allowed. Each well received about 2.2 million PBMCs, cultured in IMDM supplemented with approximately 5.3% human AB serum and approximately 10 IU/ml IL-2. Half of the culture medium was replaced with fresh IL-2-containing medium on days 3 and 7. Each peptide culture condition was generally run in triplicate replicate wells. Leukapheresis product for the unexposed donors was purchased commercially. Ficoll-Paque PLUS gradient centrifugation was used to isolate PBMCs from leukapheresis product or whole blood. PBMCs were either cryopreserved at -140°C or used fresh in the expansion assay. The QIAamp Micro DNA Kit was used to extract genomic DNA from the CD4+ T cells.

Overall results and qualifications from the work: No donor contributed both pre-pandemic and post-infection samples, which limited tracing the source of pre-existing responses. Crossreactivity analysis centred on spike protein, so crossreactivity against other viral proteins was not assessed. Significantly weaker SARS-CoV-2-driven expansion was shown by crossreactive clones than by monoreactive clones, consistent with antigenic imprinting. Small numbers of patients and of tested TCRs were a limitation of the study. Around 65% of donors had memory CD4+ clonotypes that crossrecognized SARS-CoV-2 and at least one common cold coronavirus spike.

From cysteine to phenylalanine, the CDR3 is 15 amino acids long. The entry retains the CDR3 DNA only, 45 bases that are in frame from base 1. V lost 0 bases and J lost 3 bases; the stretch between them is 9 bases long. The germline V gene encodes CDR1 SGHTA and CDR2 FQGNSA. Libraries were made using the immunoSEQ multiplex PCR assay. From the authors' description of their analysis: During preprocessing, nonproductive sequences were discarded, as were any CDR3s that did not begin with C, did not end with F or W, or were shorter than 7 amino acids. Antigen-specific clonotypes were called with the MANAFEST web app on the basis of expansion relative to the reference and to other culture wells. A clone was considered positive if the clone showed significant expansion compared with the reference culture in 2 of 3 replicate wells at an FDR below 0.05. A further requirement for positive clones was significant expansion compared with all other tandem wells, along with an odds ratio above 5. CDR3 homology was quantified as pairwise Levenshtein distance, calculated with the stringdist R package after three terminal residues were trimmed from each end. TCRdb provides this immuneACCESS table in a form limited to in-frame rearrangements. Some clones are lacking; in checked studies, under half of them reflect an unresolved V gene, and why the rest are absent is not known. V and J calls and clone size are copied from that table; D and trimming were computed from the DNA. Within this sample are some 29,000 clones, with about 76% of them counted one time only. The ten largest clones take up approximately 16% of the sample.

This receptor was obtained from a human donor in good health. The chain employs TRBV7-2 and TRBJ1-3, with TRBD1 perhaps the D gene, on 5 matching bases. The sample was CD4+ T cells from PBMCs, cultured in vitro. CDR3 sequence: CASSLAAGRGNTIYF. The DNA is TGTGCCAGCAGCTTAGCGGCAGGGCGTGGAAACACCATATATTTT.